The clone carrying this T cell receptor beta chain was counted at least ten times. The data were obtained in a study of read filtering for tumor transcriptome and immune sequencing. This library used about 360 ng RNA and molecular barcoded adaptors spanning alpha/delta and beta/gamma chains. TCRdb recomputed calls from the reads with MiXCR, one row per CDR3 protein. The data hold about 90,000 distinct CDR3 sequences, with 12% observed a single time. CDR1 and CDR2 (germline): SGHAT, FQNNGV. Deletions cut 5 bases from V and 7 bases from J, with 17 bases between. CDR3 length: 14 amino acids. The origin of this receptor is a donor at least 40 years old with multiple myeloma. This sequence joins TRBV11-2 and TRBJ2-5, with TRBD2 as a possible D gene (6 bases). The material sequenced was a population of CD138-negative cells sorted from bone marrow. The CDR3 nucleotides read TGTGCCAGCAGCCCCAGGGACTTCCTCGGGACCCAGTACTTC. Translating gives CASSPRDFLGTQYF.